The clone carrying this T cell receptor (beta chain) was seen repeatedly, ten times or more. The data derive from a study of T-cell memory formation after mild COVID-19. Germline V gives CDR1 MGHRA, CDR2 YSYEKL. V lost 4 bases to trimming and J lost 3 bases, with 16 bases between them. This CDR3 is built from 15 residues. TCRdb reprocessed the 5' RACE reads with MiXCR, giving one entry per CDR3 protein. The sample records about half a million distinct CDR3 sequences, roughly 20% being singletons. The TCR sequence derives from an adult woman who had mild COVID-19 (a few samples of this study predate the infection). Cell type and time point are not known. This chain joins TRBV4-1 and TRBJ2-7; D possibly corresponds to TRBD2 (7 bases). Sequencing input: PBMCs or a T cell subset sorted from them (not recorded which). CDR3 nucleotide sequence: TGCGCCAGCAGCCCTACACAGGGCGGGGGCTACGAGCAGTACTTC. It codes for CASSPTQGGGYEQYF.